Below are 16 T cell receptor beta chains sequenced from a single sample in a study of technical replicates of blood from a few donors. Clones were read by immunoSEQ multiplex PCR, and TCRdb kept only the in-frame ones, dropping some. The sample has some 80,000 clones, about 95% seen once. Sequenced: T cells isolated from PBMCs. These receptors came from a human donor in good health.

CDR3 coding DNA: TGCAGCGCCCAGGGTTTTCTTGGGACCCAGTACTTC. It is translated as CSAQGFLGTQYF. The chain employs TRBV29-1 and TRBJ2-5; TRBD1 might be the D (5 bases). Trimming shortened V by 7 bases and J by 7 bases, and 16 bases separated the two germline ends. The germline V gene has CDR1 SQVTM and CDR2 ANQGSEA. The CDR3 is 12 residues long.

The chain joins TRBV11-1 to TRBJ2-1, with unresolved D. The V end was cut by 2 bases, the J end by 4 bases, with 6 bases between. The CDR3 consists of 13 residues. Germline assignment: CDR1 SGHAT and CDR2 FQDESV (reference sequence). CDR3 bases: TGTGCCAGCAGCTTATCCATGTACAATGAGCAGTTCTTC. Translated, it gives CASSLSMYNEQFF.

The chain joins TRBV19 to TRBJ2-7; 11 bases are a match to TRBD2. Losses at the gene ends were 2 bases for V and 7 bases for J; bases not matched to a gene: 4. The CDR3 totals 14 residues. The germline V gene encodes CDR1 LNHDA and CDR2 SQIVND (reference sequence). CDR3 residues: CASSITSGSGEQYF. DNA for the CDR3: TGTGCCAGTAGTATAACTAGCGGGAGTGGAGAGCAGTACTTC. Full variable domain (remainder filled in from reference TRBV19 and TRBJ2-7): DGGITQSPKYLFRKEGQNVTLSCEQNLNHDAMYWYRQDPGQGLRLIYYSQIVNDFQKGDIAEGYSVSREKKESFPLTVTSAQKNPTAFYLCASSITSGSGEQYFGPGTRLTVT.

The chain joins TRBV9 to TRBJ2-1; TRBD2 matches at 8 bases. The trim removed 0 bases at V and 4 bases at J, leaving 3 bases unmatched. The V gene's germline CDR1 is SGDLS and CDR2 YYNGEE. The CDR3 loop spans 15 amino acids. The CDR3 nucleotides are TGTGCCAGCAGCGTAGGCGGGAGGACGTACAATGAGCAGTTCTTC. This encodes CASSVGGRTYNEQFF.

The genes are TRBV10-1 and TRBJ1-3; D ambiguous. CDR1 and CDR2 from the germline V gene are WNHNN and SYGVQD (reference sequence). This CDR3 is 14 amino acids long. The V end was cut by 3 bases, the J end by 2 bases, with 8 bases between. CDR3 loop: CASSEQTTGNTIYF. As DNA, the CDR3 is TGCGCCAGCAGTGAACAGACCACTGGAAACACCATATATTTT.

The CDR3 DNA follows: TGTGCCAGCAGGGACTATAGCAATCAGCCCCAGCATTTT. This encodes CASRDYSNQPQHF. The chain carries TRBV2 and TRBJ1-5, with unresolved D. The V end was cut by 6 bases, the J end by 0 bases, with 6 bases between. Germline V lookup: CDR1 SNHLY, CDR2 FYNNEI. This CDR3 is built from 13 residues. The variable domain in full, completed from reference TRBV2 and TRBJ1-5, reads EPEVTQTPSHQVTQMGQEVILRCVPISNHLYFYWYRQILGQKVEFLVSFYNNEISEKSEIFDDQFSVERPDGSNFTLKIRSTKLEDSAMYFCASRDYSNQPQHFGDGTRLSIL.

The chain combines TRBV9 with TRBJ2-7; a weak D match, TRBD2 (5 bases). The V gene lost 0 bases and the J gene lost 6 bases, with 16 bases spanning the gap. The CDR3 loop spans 15 amino acids. From germline, CDR1 is SGDLS and CDR2 YYNGEE. The CDR3 region has the DNA TGTGCCAGCAGCGTAGGGGGAGAACCCCCCTCCGAGCAGTACTTC. Residues: CASSVGGEPPSEQYF.

The rearrangement links TRBV29-1 to TRBJ2-7; D not certain. Germline V gene lookup returns CDR1 SQVTM and CDR2 ANQGSEA. CDR3 length: 10 amino acids. V gave up 6 bases and J gave up 5 bases, with 8 bases separating them. Here the CDR3 reads CSVSINEQYF. CDR3 bases: TGCAGCGTGAGCATAAACGAGCAGTACTTC.

The CDR3 sequence: CASSFNRDEQFF. CDR3 DNA sequence: TGCGCCAGCAGCTTTAACCGCGATGAGCAGTTCTTC. V and J are TRBV5-1 and TRBJ2-1; D not certain. CDR1 SGHRS and CDR2 YFSETQ come from the germline V gene. This CDR3 region has 12 residues. The V gene lost 2 bases and the J gene lost 8 bases, with 8 bases spanning the gap.

V usage is TRBV7-2 and J usage is TRBJ1-1, with D perhaps matching TRBD1 (6 bases). The CDR3 is 14 residues long. CDR1 is SGHTA, CDR2 FQGNSA, per germline. The germline V and J ends were trimmed by 6 bases and 1 base, with 12 bases remaining between them. CDR3 sequence: CASRRQDQNTEAFF. The CDR3 DNA sequence: TGTGCCAGCAGGCGACAGGACCAGAACACTGAAGCTTTCTTT.

The J gene is TRBJ2-1, the V gene TRBV19; D might be TRBD1 (5 bases). V was cut by 10 bases and J by 1 base, with 20 bases left in between. Germline V gene data show CDR1 as LNHDA and CDR2 as SQIVND (reference sequence). This CDR3 is 16 amino acids long. CDR3 in amino acids: CANTEKAQGSYNEQFF. DNA of the CDR3: TGTGCCAATACTGAAAAAGCTCAGGGATCCTACAATGAGCAGTTCTTC.

The genes are TRBV5-1 and TRBJ1-2; D gene uncertain. Germline-derived CDR1 and CDR2 are SGHRS and YFSETQ. Trimming removed 0 bases from V and 2 bases from J, with 8 bases in between. CDR3 length: 14 residues. Here the CDR3 DNA reads TGCGCCAGCAGCTTGGCCCCGGTAAACTATGGCTACACCTTC. It is translated as CASSLAPVNYGYTF.

This chain connects TRBV7-3 to TRBJ1-2; 8 bases match TRBD1. J lost 8 bases, V lost 4 bases, and 12 bases had no gene match. The CDR3 extends over 15 amino acids. Germline values: CDR1 SGHTA, CDR2 FQGTGA. The CDR3 here is CASSYHHQGAGGYTF. The CDR3 region has the DNA TGTGCCAGCAGCTACCACCACCAGGGGGCGGGAGGCTACACCTTC.

The chain employs TRBV4-2 and TRBJ1-1; 7 nucleotides align to TRBD1. The ends lost 6 bases at V and 5 bases at J; junction bases unmatched: 6. Germline loops: CDR1 LGHNA, CDR2 YNFKEQ. The CDR3 has 13 residues. CDR3 protein: CASSFQGGTEAFF. In nucleotides, the CDR3 is TGTGCCAGCAGTTTTCAGGGGGGAACTGAAGCTTTCTTT.

This clone was found once. The rearrangement joins TRBV30 to TRBJ2-7; the match to TRBD2 covers 8 bases. In germline, CDR1 is GTSNPN, CDR2 SVGIG (reference sequence). Unmatched junction bases numbered 5, after V lost 2 bases and J lost 5 bases. The CDR3 totals 13 residues. The CDR3 DNA reads TGTGCCTGGAGTAGCGGGAGCGGGGACGAGCAGTACTTC. This sequence encodes CAWSSGSGDEQYF.

The rearrangement links TRBV6-5 to TRBJ1-2; TRBD1 might be the D (5 bases). V gave up 5 bases and J gave up 0 bases, with 10 bases separating them. CDR3 size: 14 residues. Germline V gives CDR1 MNHEY, CDR2 SVGAGI. The CDR3 sequence: CASSLDRANYGYTF. The DNA for the CDR3 is TGTGCCAGCAGTCTTGACAGAGCTAACTATGGCTACACCTTC.